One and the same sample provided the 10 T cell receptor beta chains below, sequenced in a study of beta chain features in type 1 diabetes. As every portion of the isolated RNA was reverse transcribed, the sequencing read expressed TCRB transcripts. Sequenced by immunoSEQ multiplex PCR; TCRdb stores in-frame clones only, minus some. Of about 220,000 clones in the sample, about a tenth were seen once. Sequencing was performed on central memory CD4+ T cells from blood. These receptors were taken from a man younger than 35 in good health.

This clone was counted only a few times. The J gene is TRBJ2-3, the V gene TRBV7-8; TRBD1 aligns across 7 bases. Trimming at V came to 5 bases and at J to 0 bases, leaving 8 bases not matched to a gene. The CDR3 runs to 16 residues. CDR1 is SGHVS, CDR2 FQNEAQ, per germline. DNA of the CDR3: TGTGCCAGCAGCCCCCGACAGGGAAGTAGCACAGATACGCAGTATTTT. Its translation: CASSPRQGSSTDTQYF.

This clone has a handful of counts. CDR3 DNA sequence: TGCAGCGTTGACCGGTGGATAGCGGGGCGTTACGAGCAGTACTTC. Translating it yields CSVDRWIAGRYEQYF. The chain has TRBV29-1 and TRBJ2-7; 8 nucleotides match TRBD2. CDR1 and CDR2 (germline): SQVTM, ANQGSEA. The CDR3 length is 15 residues. With 3 bases clipped from V and 4 bases from J, the junction kept 11 bases outside the gene matches.

The CDR3 region has the DNA TGTGCCAGCAGCTTAGCGCTAGGTCAAGAGACCCAGTACTTC. Encoded protein: CASSLALGQETQYF. The genes are TRBV7-2 and TRBJ2-5; D is unresolved. Germline V CDR1 and CDR2: SGHTA, FQGNSA. CDR3 size: 14 residues. V lost 0 bases and J 2 bases, leaving 7 bases between the germline ends.

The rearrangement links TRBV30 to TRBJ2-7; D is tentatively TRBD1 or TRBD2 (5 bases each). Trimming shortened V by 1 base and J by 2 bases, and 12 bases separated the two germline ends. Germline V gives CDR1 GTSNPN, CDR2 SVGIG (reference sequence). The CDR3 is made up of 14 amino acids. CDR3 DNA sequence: TGTGCCTGGAGTGGGGGCCCGGGGCCCTACGAGCAGTACTTC. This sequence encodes CAWSGGPGPYEQYF.

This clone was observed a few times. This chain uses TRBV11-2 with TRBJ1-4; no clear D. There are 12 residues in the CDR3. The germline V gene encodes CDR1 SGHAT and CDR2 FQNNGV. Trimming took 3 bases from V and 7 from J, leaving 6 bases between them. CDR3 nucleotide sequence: TGTGCCAGCAGCTTGGCCGGTGAAAAACTGTTTTTT. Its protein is CASSLAGEKLFF.

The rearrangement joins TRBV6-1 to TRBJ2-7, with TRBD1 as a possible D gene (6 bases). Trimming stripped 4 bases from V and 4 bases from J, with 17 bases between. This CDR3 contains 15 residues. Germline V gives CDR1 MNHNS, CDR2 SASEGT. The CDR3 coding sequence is TGTGCCAGCAGTGTGTCCGGGACACTCATGTACGAGCAGTACTTC. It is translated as CASSVSGTLMYEQYF.

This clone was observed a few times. The CDR3 spells CASSPRTGFWDTQYF. The CDR3 DNA reads as TGTGCCAGCAGCCCCCGGACAGGGTTTTGGGATACGCAGTATTTT. The genes are TRBV5-6 and TRBJ2-3; the match to TRBD1 covers 8 bases. The CDR3 has 15 residues. V gave up 4 bases and J gave up 6 bases; unmatched junction bases: 10. Germline V CDR1 and CDR2: SGHDT, YYEEEE.

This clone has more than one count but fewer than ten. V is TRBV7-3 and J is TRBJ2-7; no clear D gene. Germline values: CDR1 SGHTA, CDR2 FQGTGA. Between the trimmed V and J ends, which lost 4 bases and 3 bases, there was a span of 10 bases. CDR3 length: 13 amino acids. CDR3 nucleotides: TGTGCCAGCAGCTCATCAGGAGACTACGAGCAGTACTTC. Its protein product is CASSSSGDYEQYF.

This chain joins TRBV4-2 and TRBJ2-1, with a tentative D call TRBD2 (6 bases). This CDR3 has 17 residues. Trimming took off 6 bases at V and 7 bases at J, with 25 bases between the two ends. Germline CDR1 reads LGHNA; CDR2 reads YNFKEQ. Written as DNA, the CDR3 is TGTGCCAGCAGTTACTCACCCCGGGACTCCTTAAGGAATGAGCAGTTCTTC. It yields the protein CASSYSPRDSLRNEQFF.

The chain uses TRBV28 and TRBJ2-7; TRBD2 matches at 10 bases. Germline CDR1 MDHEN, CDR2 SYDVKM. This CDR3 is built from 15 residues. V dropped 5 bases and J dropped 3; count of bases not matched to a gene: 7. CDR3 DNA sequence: TGTGCCAGCAGTCCTACTAGCGGGAAAGTCTACGAGCAGTACTTC. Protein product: CASSPTSGKVYEQYF.